This T cell receptor beta chain was identified during a study of blood T cells in healthy people across ages. Study-level points and caveats: Age showed a roughly linear inverse relationship with TCR beta diversity per million T cells. Expanded clonotype shifts may have been confounded, as the donors had an unknown CMV status.

Ranging in age from roughly 6 to 90, the donors were healthy Caucasian individuals from Russia. Donors each provided 9.5 to 10 milliliters of peripheral blood. Sample-barcoded 5' priming and a J-beta primer mix drove a second PCR of about 7 to 12 cycles. TCRdb passed the 5' RACE reads through MiXCR, listing each CDR3 protein once. In the table there are some 1.6 million distinct CDR3 sequences, about 35% of which are singletons. Worth noting for this clonotype: What it binds is unknown. At one boundary the junction diverges from the germline segment, which might be a read error.

This TCR derives from a woman in her twenties or thirties in good health. The sample comprised blood.

The CDR3 nucleotides read TGCGCCAGCCGGGGTCGGGGGGCGGAGACCCGGTACTTC. It is translated as CASRGRGAETRYF. The gene calls are TRBV4-1 and TRBJ2-5; D possibly corresponds to TRBD2 (7 bases). Germline CDR1 MGHRA, CDR2 YSYEKL. The CDR3 sequence is 13 residues long.